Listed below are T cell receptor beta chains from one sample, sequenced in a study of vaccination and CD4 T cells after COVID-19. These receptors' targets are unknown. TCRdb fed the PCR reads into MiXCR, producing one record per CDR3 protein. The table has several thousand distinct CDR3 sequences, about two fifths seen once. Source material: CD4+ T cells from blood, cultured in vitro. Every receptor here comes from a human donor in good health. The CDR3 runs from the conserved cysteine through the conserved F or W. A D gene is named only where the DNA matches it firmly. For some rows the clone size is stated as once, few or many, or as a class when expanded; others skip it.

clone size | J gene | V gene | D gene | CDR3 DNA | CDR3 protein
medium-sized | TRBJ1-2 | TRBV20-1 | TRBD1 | TGCAGTGCTAGCAGACCCCAGGGGGCGCGGGGCTATGGCTACACCTTC | CSASRPQGARGYGYTF
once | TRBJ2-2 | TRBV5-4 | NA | TGTGCCAGCAGCTTAGGTCGAGGGAAGACCGGGGAGCTGTTTTTT | CASSLGRGKTGELFF
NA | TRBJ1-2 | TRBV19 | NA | TGTGCCAGTAGTATTCGGGCAGGAGGGAGCTATGGCTACACCTTC | CASSIRAGGSYGYTF
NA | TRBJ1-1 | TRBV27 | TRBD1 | TGTGCCAGCAGAGGCGACAGGGGACGGAACACTGAAGCTTTCTTT | CASRGDRGRNTEAFF
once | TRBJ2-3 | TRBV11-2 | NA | TGTGCCAGCAGTTTCCTGCAGGCGACAGATACGCAGTATTTT | CASSFLQATDTQYF
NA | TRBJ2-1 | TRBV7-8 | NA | TGTGCCAGCAGCTTAGCGGGCAGCCTAAGCTCCTACAATGAGCAGTTCTTC | CASSLAGSLSSYNEQFF
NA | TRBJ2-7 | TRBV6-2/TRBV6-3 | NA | TGTGCCAGCAGTTTCCCTTCGGTGGGAAACTACTACGAGCAGTACTTC | CASSFPSVGNYYEQYF
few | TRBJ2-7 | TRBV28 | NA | TGTGCCAGCAGTTTGAGGGGGTCGATGGGAGAGCAGTACTTC | CASSLRGSMGEQYF
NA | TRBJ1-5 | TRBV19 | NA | TGTGCCAGTAGAGGACCTTTAGGTAGCAATCAGCCCCAGCATTTT | CASRGPLGSNQPQHF
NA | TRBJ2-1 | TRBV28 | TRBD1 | TGTGCCAGCAGCAGGGACAGGGTTAATGAGCAGTTCTTC | CASSRDRVNEQFF
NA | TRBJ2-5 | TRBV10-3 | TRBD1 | TGTGCCATCAGTGAGTCGACAGGGGGCCGGGAGACCCAGTACTTC | CAISESTGGRETQYF
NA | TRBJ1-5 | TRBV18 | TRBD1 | TGTGCCAGCTCACCCTTCACAGGGGACCTCCATCAGCCCCAGCATTTT | CASSPFTGDLHQPQHF
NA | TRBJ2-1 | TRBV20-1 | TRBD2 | TGCAGTGATAGGGTAGCGGGAGCCGGCTACAATGAGCAGTTCTTC | CSDRVAGAGYNEQFF
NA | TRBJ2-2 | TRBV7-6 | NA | TGTGCCAGCAGGTCTAGCGCAAACACCGGGGAGCTGTTTTTT | CASRSSANTGELFF
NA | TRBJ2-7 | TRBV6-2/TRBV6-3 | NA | TGTGCCAGCAGCCAACAGGGTTACTACGAGCAGTACTTC | CASSQQGYYEQYF
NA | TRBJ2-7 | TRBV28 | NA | TGTGCCAGCAGGCCCAGACAGCCCTCCTACGAGCAGTACTTC | CASRPRQPSYEQYF
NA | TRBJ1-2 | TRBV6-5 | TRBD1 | TGTGCCAGCAGTTACACCGGACAGGGGACAGGCTACACCTTC | CASSYTGQGTGYTF
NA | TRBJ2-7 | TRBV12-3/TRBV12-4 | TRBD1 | TGTGCCAGCAGAAGAAACAGGGGGAGCTCCTACGAGCAGTACTTC | CASRRNRGSSYEQYF
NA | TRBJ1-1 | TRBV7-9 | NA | TGTGCCAGCAGCACAGGTGAGGGGTACCGCATGAACACTGAAGCTTTCTTT | CASSTGEGYRMNTEAFF
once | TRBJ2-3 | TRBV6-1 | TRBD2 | TGTGCCAGCAGCCTAGGAGGGGGACTAGCGTTTAGCACAGATACGCAGTATTTT | CASSLGGGLAFSTDTQYF
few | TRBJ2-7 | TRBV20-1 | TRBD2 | TGCAGTGCTCTGATCAGCGGGAGGGTCTACGAGCAGTACTTC | CSALISGRVYEQYF
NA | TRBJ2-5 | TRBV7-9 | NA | TGTGCCAGCAGCTTAGTGGGAGGGACCCAGTACTTC | CASSLVGGTQYF
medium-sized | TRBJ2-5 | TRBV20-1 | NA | TGCAGTGCTCAAAGAGGGGAAGAGACCCAGTACTTC | CSAQRGEETQYF
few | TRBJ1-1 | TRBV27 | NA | TGTGCCAGCACCCTCAACGGGGTAGGCACTGAAGCTTTCTTT | CASTLNGVGTEAFF
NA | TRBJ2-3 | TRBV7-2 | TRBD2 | TGTGCCAGCAGCTTAGGTTCGGGGGGAGGAGATACGCAGTATTTT | CASSLGSGGGDTQYF
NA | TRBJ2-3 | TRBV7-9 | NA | TGTGCCAGCAGCTTACCCCAACTCACAGATACGCAGTATTTT | CASSLPQLTDTQYF
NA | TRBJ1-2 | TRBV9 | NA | TGTGCCAGCAGCGTAGCTCTCAATAACTATGGCTACACCTTC | CASSVALNNYGYTF
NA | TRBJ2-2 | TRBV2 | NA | TGTGCCAGCAGTACCGACAGGGAAGGGAGGGTGTTTTTT | CASSTDREGRVFF
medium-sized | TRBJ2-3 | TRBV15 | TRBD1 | TGTGCCACCAGCAGGGGCCGGGACAGTAAGACAGATACGCAGTATTTT | CATSRGRDSKTDTQYF
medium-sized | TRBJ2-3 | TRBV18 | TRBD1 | TGTGCCAGCTCACCGGTACAGGGGGCAGATACGCAGTATTTT | CASSPVQGADTQYF
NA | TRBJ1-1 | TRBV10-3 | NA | TGTGCCATCAGTGAGTGGGAGATCGCCGAAGCTTTCTTT | CAISEWEIAEAFF
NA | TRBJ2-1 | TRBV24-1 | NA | TGTGCCACCAGTGATTTGGCTTGGGCTTCCTACAATGAGCAGTTCTTC | CATSDLAWASYNEQFF
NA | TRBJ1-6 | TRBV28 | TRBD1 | TGTGCCAGCAGCCCAGGACAGGGGGTTTCACCCCTCCACTTT | CASSPGQGVSPLHF
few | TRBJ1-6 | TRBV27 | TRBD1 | TGTGCCAGCAGTCCATTGGGACAGGGGGATTCACCCCTCCACTTT | CASSPLGQGDSPLHF
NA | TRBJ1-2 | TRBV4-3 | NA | TGCGCCAGCAGCCAAGATATTCGGCGACGGGGCTACACCTTC | CASSQDIRRRGYTF
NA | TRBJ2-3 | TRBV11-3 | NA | TGTGCCAGCAGCCCCCGGGAGAAGTCCGATACGCAGTATTTT | CASSPREKSDTQYF
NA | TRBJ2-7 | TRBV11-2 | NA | TGTGCCAGCAGCTTAATAGGGCTAGCATACGAGCAGTACTTC | CASSLIGLAYEQYF
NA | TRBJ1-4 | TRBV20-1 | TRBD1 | TGCAGTGCTAGAATGACAGGGGGGACTAATGAAAAACTGTTTTTT | CSARMTGGTNEKLFF
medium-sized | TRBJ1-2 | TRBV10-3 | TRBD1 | TGTGCCACTACGACAGGGGGCGACTATGGCTACACCTTC | CATTTGGDYGYTF
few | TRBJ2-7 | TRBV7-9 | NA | TGTGCCAGCAGCTTAGTCTGGTCCTACGAGCAGTACTTC | CASSLVWSYEQYF
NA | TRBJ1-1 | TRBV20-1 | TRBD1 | TGCAGTGCTAGAAACCTCGGGACAGTACAGGATGAAGCTTTCTTT | CSARNLGTVQDEAFF
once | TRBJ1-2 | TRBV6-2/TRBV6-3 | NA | TGTGCCAGCGATGACCCGAGCTATGGCTACACCTTC | CASDDPSYGYTF
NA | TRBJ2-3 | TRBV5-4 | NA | TGTGCCAGCAGCTCTCGGAGGGAGGGCACAGATACGCAGTATTTT | CASSSRREGTDTQYF
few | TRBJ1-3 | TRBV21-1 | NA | TGTGCCAGCGACCGACAGCTACGAAACACCATATATTTT | CASDRQLRNTIYF
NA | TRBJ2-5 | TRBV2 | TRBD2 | TGTGCCAGCAGTGTGGGAGGGGCCCACCAAGAGACCCAGTACTTC | CASSVGGAHQETQYF
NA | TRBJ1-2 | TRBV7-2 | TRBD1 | TGTGCCAGCAGCCCAGACAGGGATAGTGGCTACGCCTTC | CASSPDRDSGYAF
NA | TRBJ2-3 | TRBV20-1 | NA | TGCAGTGCTAGTCGACCCCCAGGGACAGATACGCAGTATTTT | CSASRPPGTDTQYF
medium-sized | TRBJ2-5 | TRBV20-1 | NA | TGCAGTGCTAGAGACCCAGGGACGGGCCGTCCGGAGACCCAGTACTTC | CSARDPGTGRPETQYF
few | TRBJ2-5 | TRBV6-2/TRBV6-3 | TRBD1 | TGTGCCAGCAGATCCGGACAGGGGGCGACGGAGACCCAGTACTTC | CASRSGQGATETQYF
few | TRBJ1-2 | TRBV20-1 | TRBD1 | TGCAGTGCTACATCAGTGGTTACAGGGGCCGGCTACACCTTC | CSATSVVTGAGYTF
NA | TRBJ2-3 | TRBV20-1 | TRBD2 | TGCAGTGCTAGAGGACTAGCGGGAATATGGGATACGCAGTATTTT | CSARGLAGIWDTQYF
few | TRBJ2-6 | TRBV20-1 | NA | TGCAGTGCTACACGCTCTGGGGCCAACGTCCTGACTTTC | CSATRSGANVLTF
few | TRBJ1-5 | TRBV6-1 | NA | TGTGCCAGCAGTGGGACCGGGCAGGGGAATCAGCCCCAGCATTTT | CASSGTGQGNQPQHF
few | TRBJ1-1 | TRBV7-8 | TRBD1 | TGTGCCAGCAGCTTGTCAGGGGGTTCCACTGAAGCTTTCTTT | CASSLSGGSTEAFF
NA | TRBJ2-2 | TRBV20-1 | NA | TGCAGTGCTAGAGAAGCGGGCAACACCGGGGAGCTGTTTTTT | CSAREAGNTGELFF
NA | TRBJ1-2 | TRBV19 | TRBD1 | TGTGCCAGTAGTAGACTGACAGGGGGCGACTATGGCTACACCTTC | CASSRLTGGDYGYTF
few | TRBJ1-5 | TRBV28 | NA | TGTGCCAGCAGCATTGACAGGTCCGGGCAGCCCCAGCATTTT | CASSIDRSGQPQHF
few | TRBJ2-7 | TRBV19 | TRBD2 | TGTGCCAGTAGTGTCCCTAGCGGGACAATACGCGAGCAGTACTTC | CASSVPSGTIREQYF
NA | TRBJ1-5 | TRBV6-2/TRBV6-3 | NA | TGTGCCAGCAGTTACTCATCGCCGGCTCAGCCCCAGCATTTT | CASSYSSPAQPQHF
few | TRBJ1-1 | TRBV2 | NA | TGTGCCAGCAGTGGCAGGGCGACGAACACTGAAGCTTTCTTT | CASSGRATNTEAFF